Each of the 32 T cell receptor beta chains below was sequenced from the same sample in a study of early T cells in non-severe SARS-CoV-2 infection. TCRdb reprocessed the 5' RACE reads via MiXCR and lists one record per CDR3 protein. The table lists about 64,000 distinct CDR3 sequences, over 10% of them singletons. Input material: whole blood. The receptors were sampled from an adult who was a healthcare worker with PCR-confirmed SARS-CoV-2 infection or an uninfected control (not recorded which).

This clonotype was recorded a few times. The chain uses TRBV4-2 and TRBJ1-2; no reliable D call. Deletions cut 4 bases from V and 8 bases from J, with 11 bases between. In germline, CDR1 is LGHNA, CDR2 YNFKEQ. The CDR3 spans 12 residues. CDR3 sequence (DNA): TGTGCCAGCAGCCCCCACGAAGGAGGCTACACCTTC. It codes for CASSPHEGGYTF.

In this sample, this clonotype turned up once. A much larger clone lies one base from this, so it may be a read error. CDR3 amino acids: CASDFTGDDQETQYF. CDR3 coding DNA: TGTGCCAGCGACTTCACGGGGGACGACCAAGAGACCCAGTACTTC. The V call is TRBV7-2, the J call TRBJ2-5; TRBD2 is a possible D gene (6 bases). CDR1 is SGHTA and CDR2 is FQGNSA in the germline V gene. Between the trimmed V and J ends, which lost 8 bases and 0 bases, there was a span of 16 bases. The CDR3 consists of 15 residues.

This clonotype was seen at least ten times. V is TRBV11-2 and J is TRBJ2-1, with a tentative D call TRBD1 (6 bases). This CDR3 spans 14 amino acids. Germline V lookup: CDR1 SGHAT, CDR2 FQNNGV. The V gene lost 3 bases and the J gene lost 7 bases, with 13 bases spanning the gap. Here the CDR3 reads CASSFSRGDNEQFF. CDR3 coding DNA: TGTGCCAGCAGCTTTAGCAGGGGAGATAATGAGCAGTTCTTC.

The chain recombines TRBV24-1 with TRBJ2-7; D ambiguous. The V end lost 1 base, the J end lost 7 bases, and 7 bases lay between the germline ends. Germline-derived CDR1 and CDR2 are KGHDR and SFDVKD. This CDR3 comprises 12 residues. The CDR3 reads CATSDFEGEQYF. CDR3 nucleotides: TGTGCCACCAGTGATTTTGAAGGGGAGCAGTACTTC.

This clonotype came up a few times. The chain uses TRBV6-6 and TRBJ2-3, with 11 bases fitting TRBD2. The V segment lost 2 bases and the J segment 5 bases; nucleotides outside the gene matches: 6. Germline-derived CDR1 and CDR2 are MNHNY and SVGAGI (reference sequence). The CDR3 is 16 amino acids. CDR3: CASSYVAGTSGDTQYF. The CDR3 DNA follows: TGTGCCAGCAGTTACGTAGCCGGGACTAGCGGAGATACGCAGTATTTT.

This clonotype was found a few times. V usage is TRBV12-3 or TRBV12-4 and J usage is TRBJ2-3, with TRBD2 matching 9 bases. The length of the CDR3 is 16 residues. Trimming removed 2 bases from V and 0 bases from J; junction bases left unmatched: 3. CDR3 nucleotides: TGTGCCAGCAGTTTACGACTAGCGGCTAGCACAGATACGCAGTATTTT. It translates to CASSLRLAASTDTQYF.

In this sample, this clonotype turned up many times. The gene calls are TRBV20-1 and TRBJ1-5; D unclear. CDR3 length: 14 residues. The V gene's germline CDR1 is DFQATT and CDR2 SNEGSKA (reference sequence). Trimming left V 5 bases short and J 0 bases short, with 11 bases between. The CDR3 region is CSALPTDSNQPQHF. In nucleotides, the CDR3 is TGCAGTGCTCTACCCACAGATAGCAATCAGCCCCAGCATTTT.

There are many counts of this clonotype. V gene TRBV30 combines with J gene TRBJ2-3; a weak D match, TRBD1 (6 bases). The CDR3 is 13 residues long. The V gene lost 2 bases and the J gene lost 4 bases, with 10 bases spanning the gap. Germline V gene data show CDR1 as GTSNPN and CDR2 as SVGIG (reference sequence). The CDR3 DNA is TGTGCCTGGAGTTGGGGGCCACCAGATACGCAGTATTTT. This translates into CAWSWGPPDTQYF.

The sample holds a few counts of this clonotype. The chain has TRBV24-1 and TRBJ1-5; D is undetermined. The CDR3 is made up of 14 amino acids. Between the trimmed V and J ends, which lost 1 base and 4 bases, there was a span of 7 bases. Germline V gives CDR1 KGHDR, CDR2 SFDVKD. DNA of the CDR3: TGTGCCACCAGTGATTTCACTAGTAATCAGCCCCAGCATTTT. This codes for CATSDFTSNQPQHF.

This clonotype was seen ten or more times. The chain has TRBV6-5 and TRBJ2-3, with D perhaps matching TRBD2 (6 bases). Germline loops: CDR1 MNHEY, CDR2 SVGAGI. The CDR3 is made up of 15 amino acids. The V gene lost 7 bases and the J gene lost 1 base, with 15 bases spanning the gap. The CDR3 DNA reads as TGTGCCAGCAACCGCGGGACGGACGGCACAGATACGCAGTATTTT. Amino acid sequence: CASNRGTDGTDTQYF.

This clonotype came up many times. V is TRBV5-6 and J is TRBJ1-2; D gene uncertain. Germline-derived CDR1 and CDR2 are SGHDT and YYEEEE. V was pared by 2 bases and J by 8 bases, with 13 bases between. The CDR3 loop spans 13 amino acids. CDR3: CASSFEQVRGYTF. In DNA, the CDR3 is TGTGCCAGCAGCTTCGAGCAGGTTCGAGGCTACACCTTC.

This clonotype was recorded at least ten times. V usage is TRBV4-2 and J usage is TRBJ2-3, with D possibly matching TRBD2 (5 bases). Trimming stripped 0 bases from V and 2 bases from J, with 6 bases between. The CDR3 covers 14 residues. Germline CDR1 and CDR2: LGHNA and YNFKEQ. The CDR3 DNA reads TGTGCCAGCAGCCAAGAGCTAGCCACAGATACGCAGTATTTT. Translated: CASSQELATDTQYF.

In this sample, this clonotype turned up a few times. This sequence joins TRBV6-2 or TRBV6-3 and TRBJ2-7; TRBD1 is a possible D gene (5 bases). The CDR3 is 13 amino acids. V was shortened by 6 bases and J by 3 bases, with 12 bases between the two germline ends. From germline, CDR1 is MNHEY and CDR2 SVGEGT. The CDR3 sequence is CASRNGQFYEQYF. CDR3 in DNA: TGTGCCAGCAGGAACGGACAATTCTACGAGCAGTACTTC.

This clonotype was seen a few times. V gene TRBV5-1 combines with J gene TRBJ2-3; 7 nucleotides align to TRBD2. Trimming took 1 base from V and 2 from J; bases not matched to a gene: 4. Germline V lookup: CDR1 SGHRS, CDR2 YFSETQ. The CDR3 totals 15 residues. CDR3 DNA sequence: TGCGCCAGCAGCTTGCGGAGCGGGGCCACAGATACGCAGTATTTT. It yields the protein CASSLRSGATDTQYF.

This clonotype was seen more than once but under ten times. The CDR3 DNA sequence: TGTGCCAGCAGCGTAGGAGGACAAGTCAATCAGCCCCAGCATTTT. This codes for CASSVGGQVNQPQHF. This chain joins TRBV9 and TRBJ1-5, with a tentative D call TRBD1 (5 bases). The length of the CDR3 is 15 residues. Trimming pared 0 bases from V and 3 bases from J, leaving 10 bases between. Germline assignment: CDR1 SGDLS and CDR2 YYNGEE.

The chain links TRBV6-1 to TRBJ2-2, with D unresolved. CDR1 and CDR2 from the germline V gene are MNHNS and SASEGT. The CDR3 covers 16 residues. V lost 5 bases and J lost 1, with 14 bases in between. Written as DNA, the CDR3 is TGTGCCAGCAGTTCAACGGGTGACCTGAACACCGGGGAGCTGTTTTTT. Its translation is CASSSTGDLNTGELFF.

This clonotype has more than one count but fewer than ten. The chain couples TRBV20-1 to TRBJ1-5; D gene unclear. CDR3 length: 12 residues. CDR1 and CDR2 from the germline V gene are DFQATT and SNEGSKA (reference sequence). The V and J ends lost 2 bases and 0 bases respectively, with 2 bases between them. For the CDR3, the DNA is TGCAGTGCTAGACATAGCAATCAGCCCCAGCATTTT. It translates to CSARHSNQPQHF.

This clonotype showed up many times. Its ends do not fully match the called genes, so a read error is possible. This chain links TRBV11-2 with TRBJ2-3; 12 positions agree with TRBD2. Germline CDR1 is SGHAT and CDR2 is FQNNGV. This CDR3 contains 16 residues. The CDR3 coding sequence is TGTGCCAGCACCTTAGGACTAGCGGGGAGCACAGATACGCAGTATTTT. Its protein is CASTLGLAGSTDTQYF.

This clonotype occurred a few times. The chain links TRBV7-6 to TRBJ2-7; D possibly matches TRBD1 or TRBD2 (6 bases each). Germline loops: CDR1 SGHVS, CDR2 FNYEAQ. The V end was cut by 5 bases, the J end by 3 bases, with 14 bases between. The CDR3 is 14 amino acids. The CDR3, as DNA: TGTGCCAGCAGCCTAGGGGGGCCGAGCTACGAGCAGTACTTC. Its protein is CASSLGGPSYEQYF.

This clonotype was counted only a few times. The chain links TRBV5-1 to TRBJ1-5; 8 bases are a match to TRBD1. This CDR3 contains 15 residues. In germline, CDR1 is SGHRS, CDR2 YFSETQ. The V segment lost 2 bases and the J segment 5 bases; nucleotides outside the gene matches: 6. The CDR3 reads CASSFAGGRDQPQHF. CDR3 coding DNA: TGCGCCAGCAGCTTTGCAGGGGGCCGAGATCAGCCCCAGCATTTT.

The chain employs TRBV11-2 and TRBJ2-7; the D gene is possibly TRBD1 (6 bases). CDR3 length: 14 amino acids. Per the germline V gene, CDR1 is SGHAT and CDR2 is FQNNGV. The V end lost 1 base, the J end lost 6 bases, and 13 bases lay between the germline ends. CDR3 region: CASSLGRGLSEQYF. The CDR3 DNA reads as TGTGCCAGCAGCTTAGGCAGGGGCCTCTCCGAGCAGTACTTC.

In this sample, this clonotype turned up many times. The CDR3 protein is CASSPGDGYTF. The CDR3 nucleotides read TGTGCCAGCAGCCCAGGGGATGGCTACACCTTC. This chain joins TRBV3-1 and TRBJ1-2, with a weak D call TRBD1 (6 bases). Germline lookup yields CDR1 LGHDT and CDR2 YNNKEL (reference sequence). This CDR3 has 11 amino acids. V lost 4 bases, J lost 6 bases, and 6 bases lay in between.

Only a few counts were recorded for this clonotype. CDR3 coding DNA: TGTGCCAGCAGCTTGGGACAGACTATGTCCCAGTACTTC. This encodes CASSLGQTMSQYF. The V gene is TRBV5-6, the J gene TRBJ2-5; D may be TRBD1 or TRBD2 (5 bases each). The CDR3 runs to 13 residues. Trimming left V 0 bases short and J 9 bases short, with 12 bases between. Germline CDR1 reads SGHDT; CDR2 reads YYEEEE.

This clonotype was recorded many times. The chain combines TRBV5-1 with TRBJ2-7; TRBD1 matches at 8 bases. The V and J ends lost 1 base and 2 bases, in that order; junction bases with no gene match: 5. Germline CDR1 is SGHRS and CDR2 is YFSETQ. The CDR3 covers 15 residues. As DNA, the CDR3 is TGCGCCAGCAGCTTGTTGACAGGGGCAGCCTACGAGCAGTACTTC. The encoded protein is CASSLLTGAAYEQYF.

This clonotype was seen repeatedly, ten times or more. The V and J genes are TRBV2 and TRBJ2-3, with D uncertain. Per the germline V gene, CDR1 is SNHLY and CDR2 is FYNNEI. V lost 1 base and J 2 bases, leaving 7 bases between the germline ends. This CDR3 comprises 14 residues. CDR3 residues: CASSEGGNTDTQYF. The CDR3 nucleotides are TGTGCCAGCAGTGAAGGGGGAAACACAGATACGCAGTATTTT.

This clonotype was recorded only once. V is TRBV7-8 and J is TRBJ2-3; either TRBD1 or TRBD2 may fit D (5 bases each). Germline V CDR1 and CDR2: SGHVS, FQNEAQ. The CDR3 is made up of 16 amino acids. The V end was cut by 1 base, the J end by 4 bases, with 15 bases between. In nucleotides, the CDR3 is TGTGCCAGCAGCTTAGACTGGGGACCGCGCCCAGATACGCAGTATTTT. Its translation: CASSLDWGPRPDTQYF.

The chain recombines TRBV30 with TRBJ2-7, with D perhaps matching TRBD1 (7 bases). Germline V lookup: CDR1 GTSNPN, CDR2 SVGIG (reference sequence). V lost 1 base to trimming and J lost 7 bases, with 17 bases between them. The CDR3 loop spans 14 amino acids. CDR3 residues: CAWSDPDREEEQYF. The CDR3 nucleotides are TGTGCCTGGAGTGACCCCGACAGGGAGGAAGAGCAGTACTTC. The full variable domain, its missing parts supplied by reference TRBV30 and TRBJ2-7, is SQTIHQWPATLVQPVGSPLSLECTVEGTSNPNLYWYRQAAGRGLQLLFYSVGIGQISSEVPQNLSASRPQDRQFILSSKKLLLSDSGFYLCAWSDPDREEEQYFGPGTRLTVT.

At least ten counts were recorded for this clonotype. The V gene is TRBV20-1, the J gene TRBJ1-1; 11 bases fit TRBD1. V shed 6 bases and J 5 bases; nucleotides not matched to a gene: 5. Germline V lookup: CDR1 DFQATT, CDR2 SNEGSKA (reference sequence). The CDR3 sequence is 13 residues long. The chain's CDR3 is CSAGTGGLTEAFF. The CDR3 bases are TGCAGTGCGGGGACAGGGGGACTGACTGAAGCTTTCTTT.

This clonotype was seen many times. The chain links TRBV6-5 to TRBJ1-6; TRBD1 is a possible D gene (5 bases). CDR1 and CDR2 from the germline V gene are MNHEY and SVGAGI. With 11 bases removed from V and 7 bases from J, the gap between germline ends came to 15 bases. The CDR3 has 13 residues. Here the CDR3 reads CAGSVDSNSPLHF. In DNA form, the CDR3 reads TGTGCCGGTTCGGTAGACAGCAATTCACCCCTCCACTTT.

This clonotype was recorded a few times. CDR3 protein: CASRGGAANTGELFF. DNA for the CDR3: TGTGCCAGCAGGGGGGGGGCCGCGAACACCGGGGAGCTGTTTTTT. The chain joins TRBV5-6 to TRBJ2-2; D may be TRBD2 (7 bases). V was shortened by 5 bases and J by 0 bases, with 11 bases between the two germline ends. The CDR3 spans 15 residues. CDR1 and CDR2 from the germline V gene are SGHDT and YYEEEE.

This clonotype showed up many times. The rearrangement links TRBV7-9 to TRBJ2-3; D unresolved. This CDR3 is built from 15 residues. V lost 7 bases and J lost 0, with 14 bases in between. The germline V gene has CDR1 SEHNR and CDR2 FQNEAQ (reference sequence). CDR3 nucleotide sequence: TGTGCCAGCACCGTAGACGGTTCTAGCACAGATACGCAGTATTTT. Amino acid sequence: CASTVDGSSTDTQYF.

CDR3: CASTPGTENTEAFF. CDR3 nucleotide sequence: TGCGCCAGCACCCCCGGGACAGAAAACACTGAAGCTTTCTTT. V gene TRBV5-1 combines with J gene TRBJ1-1; 7 positions agree with TRBD1. This CDR3 comprises 14 residues. V was pared by 6 bases and J by 2 bases, with 7 bases of the junction left unmatched. Germline-derived CDR1 and CDR2 are SGHRS and YFSETQ.